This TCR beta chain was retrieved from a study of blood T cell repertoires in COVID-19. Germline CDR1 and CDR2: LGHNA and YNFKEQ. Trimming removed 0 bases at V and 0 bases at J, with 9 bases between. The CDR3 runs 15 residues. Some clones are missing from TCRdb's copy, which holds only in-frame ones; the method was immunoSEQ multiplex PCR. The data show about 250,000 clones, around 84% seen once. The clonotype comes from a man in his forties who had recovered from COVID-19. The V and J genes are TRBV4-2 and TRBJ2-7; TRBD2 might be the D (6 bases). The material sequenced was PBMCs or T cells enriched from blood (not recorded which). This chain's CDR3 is CASSQDPGSSYEQYF. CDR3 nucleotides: TGTGCCAGCAGCCAAGATCCCGGGAGCTCCTACGAGCAGTACTTC.